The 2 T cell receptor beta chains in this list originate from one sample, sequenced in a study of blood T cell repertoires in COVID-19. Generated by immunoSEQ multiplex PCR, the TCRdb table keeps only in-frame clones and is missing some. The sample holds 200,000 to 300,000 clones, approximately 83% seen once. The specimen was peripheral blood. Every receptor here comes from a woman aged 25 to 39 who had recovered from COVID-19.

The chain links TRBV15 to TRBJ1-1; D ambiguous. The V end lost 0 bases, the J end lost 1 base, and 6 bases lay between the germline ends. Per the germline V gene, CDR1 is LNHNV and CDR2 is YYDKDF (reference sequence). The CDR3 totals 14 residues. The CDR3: CATSRDAQNTEAFF. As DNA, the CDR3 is TGTGCCACCAGCAGAGATGCACAGAACACTGAAGCTTTCTTT.

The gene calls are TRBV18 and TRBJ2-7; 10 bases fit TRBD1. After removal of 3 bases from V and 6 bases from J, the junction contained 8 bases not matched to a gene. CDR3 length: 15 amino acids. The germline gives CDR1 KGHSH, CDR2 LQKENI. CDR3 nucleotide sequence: TGTGCCAGCTCACCTTCGGGACAGGGGTTCTCCGAGCAGTACTTC. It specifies CASSPSGQGFSEQYF.